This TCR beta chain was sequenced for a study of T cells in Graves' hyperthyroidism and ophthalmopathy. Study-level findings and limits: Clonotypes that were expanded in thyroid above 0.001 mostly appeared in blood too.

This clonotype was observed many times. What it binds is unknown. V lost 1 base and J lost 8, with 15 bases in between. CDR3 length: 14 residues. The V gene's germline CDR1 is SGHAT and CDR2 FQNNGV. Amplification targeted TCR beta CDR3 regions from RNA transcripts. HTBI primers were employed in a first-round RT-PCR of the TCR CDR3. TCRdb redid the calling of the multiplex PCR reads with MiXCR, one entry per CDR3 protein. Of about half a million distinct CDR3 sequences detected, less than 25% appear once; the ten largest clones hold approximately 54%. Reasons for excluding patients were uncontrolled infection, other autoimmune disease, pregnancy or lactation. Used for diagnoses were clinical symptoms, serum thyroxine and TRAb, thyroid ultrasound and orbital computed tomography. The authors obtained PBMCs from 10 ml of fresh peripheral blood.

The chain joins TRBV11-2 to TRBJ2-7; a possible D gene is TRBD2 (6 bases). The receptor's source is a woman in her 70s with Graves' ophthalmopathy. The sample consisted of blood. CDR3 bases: TGTGCCAGCAGCTTAGGGGCGGGACGCTCCAAGCAGTACTTC. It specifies CASSLGAGRSKQYF.